A selection of T cell receptor beta chains follows, all from one sample in a study of T cell repertoires in cytomegalovirus infection. TCRdb re-called the reads through MiXCR, storing one row per CDR3 protein. The table records fewer than 550,000 distinct CDR3 sequences, about 30% of them present only once. The sample comprised PBMCs. Source of these receptors: a human donor in good health (CMV status not recorded). Some clones in this sample may be carry-over from other donors' samples. CDR3s include the opening cysteine and the closing phenylalanine or tryptophan. D genes are given only for firm matches. The size of a clone is reported for some rows only, either as once, few or many, or as a class for expanded clones.

V gene	D gene	J gene	clone size	CDR3 protein	CDR3 DNA
TRBV7-6	NA	TRBJ1-1	NA	CASNLMLSTEAFF	TGTGCCAGCAACCTTATGCTCAGCACTGAAGCTTTCTTT
TRBV6-2/TRBV6-3	TRBD2	TRBJ2-7	few	CATQTSGSHEQYF	TGTGCCACTCAGACTAGCGGGAGTCACGAGCAGTACTTC
TRBV11-2	NA	TRBJ1-2	NA	CASSLSQIPIYGYTF	TGTGCCAGCAGCTTATCACAGATCCCCATCTATGGCTACACCTTC
TRBV7-8	NA	TRBJ2-1	many	CASSLGTTGVDEQFF	TGTGCCAGCAGCTTAGGGACCACGGGTGTTGATGAGCAGTTCTTC
TRBV7-2	TRBD1	TRBJ1-1	NA	CASSAWGQGITEAFF	TGTGCCAGCAGCGCCTGGGGACAGGGTATCACTGAAGCTTTCTTT
TRBV5-4	TRBD2	TRBJ2-5	NA	CASSVQLAGGTETQYF	TGTGCCAGCAGCGTACAACTAGCGGGTGGAACAGAGACCCAGTACTTC
TRBV29-1	TRBD2	TRBJ2-4	few	CSVEGLVARRGGGRALNIQYF	TGCAGCGTTGAAGGACTGGTGGCCCGAAGAGGAGGCGGGAGGGCCCTGAACATTCAGTACTTC
TRBV7-8	NA	TRBJ2-6	few	CASSLAWGRVSGANVLTF	TGTGCCAGCAGCTTAGCGTGGGGTCGGGTCTCTGGGGCCAACGTCCTGACTTTC
TRBV30	NA	TRBJ1-5	NA	CAWSDRYSQPQHF	TGTGCCTGGAGTGATCGCTATAGTCAGCCCCAGCATTTT
TRBV7-9	TRBD2	TRBJ2-1	NA	CASSSASGGLKFF	TGTGCCAGCAGCTCGGCGTCGGGGGGATTAAAGTTCTTC
TRBV7-8	NA	TRBJ2-5	NA	CASSSHREEWTQYF	TGTGCCAGCAGCTCCCACAGGGAAGAGTGGACCCAGTACTTC
TRBV7-2	TRBD1	TRBJ1-2	many	CASSPGQGLRYTF	TGTGCCAGCAGCCCTGGACAGGGTTTGCGCTACACCTTC
TRBV7-9	NA	TRBJ2-7	many	CASSFSSGTDSYEQYF	TGTGCCAGCAGCTTCTCGTCCGGGACGGACTCCTACGAGCAGTACTTC